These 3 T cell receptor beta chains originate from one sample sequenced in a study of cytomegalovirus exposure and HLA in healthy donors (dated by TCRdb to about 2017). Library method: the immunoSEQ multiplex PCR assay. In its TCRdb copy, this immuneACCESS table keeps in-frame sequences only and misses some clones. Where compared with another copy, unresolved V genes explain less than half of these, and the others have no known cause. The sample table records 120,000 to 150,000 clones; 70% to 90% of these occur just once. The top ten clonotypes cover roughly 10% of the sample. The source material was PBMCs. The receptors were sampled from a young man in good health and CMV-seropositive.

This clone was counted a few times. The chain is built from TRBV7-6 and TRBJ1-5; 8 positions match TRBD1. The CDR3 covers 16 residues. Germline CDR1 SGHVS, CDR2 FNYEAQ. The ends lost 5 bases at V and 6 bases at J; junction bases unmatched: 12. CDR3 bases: TGTGCCAGCAGCCTCGGACAGGGTGTAAATAGTCAGCCCCAGCATTTT. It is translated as CASSLGQGVNSQPQHF. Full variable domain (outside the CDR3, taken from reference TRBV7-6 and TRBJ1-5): GAGVSQSPRYKVTKRGQDVALRCDPISGHVSLYWYRQALGQGPEFLTYFNYEAQQDKSGLPNDRFSAERPEGSISTLTIQRTEQRDSAMYRCASSLGQGVNSQPQHFGDGTRLSIL.

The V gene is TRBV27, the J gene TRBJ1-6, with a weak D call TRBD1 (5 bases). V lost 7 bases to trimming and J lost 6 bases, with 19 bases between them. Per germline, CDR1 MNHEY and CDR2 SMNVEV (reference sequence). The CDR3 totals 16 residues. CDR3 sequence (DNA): TGTGCCAGCAATAGGGGTGGGGCGGGGTTTAATTCACCCCTCCACTTT. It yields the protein CASNRGGAGFNSPLHF.

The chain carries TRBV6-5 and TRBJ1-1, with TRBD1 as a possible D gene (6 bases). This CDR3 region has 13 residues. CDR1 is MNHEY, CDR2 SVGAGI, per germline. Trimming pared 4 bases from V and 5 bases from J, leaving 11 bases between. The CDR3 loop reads CASSLQGNTEAFF. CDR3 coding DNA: TGTGCCAGCAGTTTACAGGGTAATACTGAAGCTTTCTTT.